This TCR beta chain emerged from a study of quantifying T cell responses using KT2 cells. Study as a whole: TCR alpha and beta constant-region primers primed reverse transcription of RNA. Whole-study findings and limits: KT2 sequence counts showed saturation when very many KT2 cells were spiked in. Even the lowest spike-in, about one KT2 cell per 100,000 PBMC, yielded detectable KT2 sequences.

Between the trimmed V and J ends, which lost 5 bases and 8 bases, there was a span of 18 bases. Germline-derived CDR1 and CDR2 are SGHVS and FNYEAQ. This CDR3 is 15 amino acids long. About this clonotype: The antigen is not known.

The cDNA 3' end received a ligated oligonucleotide with a UMI. The first PCR ran roughly 4 cycles with an equimolar RC1.1 and RC1.2 beta primer mix. TCRdb re-analysed the UMI-ligation and nested PCR reads in MiXCR, keeping a single row per CDR3 protein. Of around 30,000 distinct CDR3 sequences listed, around 10% are singletons. The sequence derives from a human donor. The specimen sequenced was PBMCs spiked with cells of the T cell clone KT2. This chain joins TRBV7-6 and TRBJ2-2; D is possibly TRBD2 (5 bases). As DNA, the CDR3 is TGTGCCAGCAGCCCCCCCCCGGGGTCCTCTGGGGAGCTGTTTTTT. Its protein product is CASSPPPGSSGELFF. Full variable domain (missing parts from reference TRBV7-6 and TRBJ2-2): GAGVSQSPRYKVTKRGQDVALRCDPISGHVSLYWYRQALGQGPEFLTYFNYEAQQDKSGLPNDRFSAERPEGSISTLTIQRTEQRDSAMYRCASSPPPGSSGELFFGEGSRLTVL.